A selection of T cell receptor beta chains follows, all from one sample in a study of Ad26.COV2.S vaccination and SARS-CoV-2 variants. TCRdb keeps only in-frame clones here, not all; method: immunoSEQ multiplex PCR. There are about 180,000 clones in the sample; around 85% occur only once, and more than 4.5% lies in the top ten. The input for sequencing was peripheral blood, taken after recovery from COVID-19. The receptors were sampled from a human donor who had recovered from COVID-19. The CDR3 runs from the conserved cysteine through the conserved F or W. Each record gives: V gene, J gene, D gene, CDR3 protein. A D gene is named only where the DNA matches it firmly.

TRBV14	TRBJ1-3	NA	CASSPRQGGNTIYF
TRBV5-5	TRBJ1-2	NA	CASSLATPSLGYTF
TRBV27	TRBJ1-5	NA	CASSPLGRTPFFNQPQHF
TRBV27	TRBJ2-5	NA	CASSFAGAQETQYF
TRBV9	TRBJ2-5	TRBD2	CASSPTTSGWSQYF
TRBV10-3	TRBJ1-2	TRBD1	CAISAGGSGYTF
TRBV27	TRBJ2-5	NA	CASSSLGGRETQYF
TRBV5-6	TRBJ1-2	TRBD1	CASSTGTGRYGYTF
TRBV15	TRBJ2-7	TRBD1	CATSRDARGRGEQYF
TRBV5-6	TRBJ1-1	NA	CASSFSTEAFF
TRBV11-2	TRBJ1-1	NA	CASSLAGSATEAFF
TRBV5-4	TRBJ2-1	NA	CASSLRQEPSYNEQFF
TRBV9	TRBJ2-1	TRBD2	CASSVAGRAVDEQFF
TRBV5-1	TRBJ2-7	NA	CASSLDRIYEQYF
TRBV7-2	TRBJ1-5	NA	CASSSRVQQPQHF
TRBV29-1	TRBJ1-2	NA	CSVAQGMGYGYTF
TRBV19	TRBJ2-1	TRBD2	CASSMARLAGGYNEQFF
TRBV4-1	TRBJ2-1	NA	CASSQEETAANEQFF
TRBV28	TRBJ2-7	TRBD1	CASSAPGQTVEQYF
TRBV19	TRBJ1-4	NA	CASSIDPVKSDGATNEKLFF
TRBV18	TRBJ2-7	TRBD1	CASSPDRAHEQYF
TRBV4-2	TRBJ2-5	TRBD2	CASSPAGTRQETQYF
TRBV7-8	TRBJ1-2	NA	CASSLGRVSRDYGYTF
TRBV7-3	TRBJ2-5	NA	CASSFTAQETQYF
TRBV5-1	TRBJ2-5	NA	CASSFSERMQETQYF
TRBV7-2	TRBJ2-7	TRBD1	CASSPQGQAISYEQYF
TRBV4-1	TRBJ2-5	NA	CASSQGGEETQYF
TRBV10-3	TRBJ2-7	NA	CAISDRTISYEQYF
TRBV3-1/TRBV3-2	TRBJ2-1	NA	CASSQASFNEQFF
TRBV2	TRBJ2-1	TRBD2	CASSEKAGAINEQFF